One and the same sample provided the 10 T cell receptor beta chains below, sequenced in a study of Ad26.COV2.S vaccination and SARS-CoV-2 variants. As for treatment: around 19 received Ad26.COV2.S at low or high dose, single or two shots; about 5 received placebo; per-sample allocation not given. Sampling happened 63 days after the first vaccine or placebo injection. The repertoire was sequenced with immunoSEQ multiplex PCR; TCRdb's copy has only in-frame clones and lacks some. This sample has some 500,000 clones, with 85% to 90% found just once. The sequencing here drew on peripheral blood, taken in a trial of Ad26.COV2.S vaccine versus placebo. These receptors originate from a person between 18 and 60 years old who received the Ad26.COV2.S COVID-19 vaccine or a placebo.

V usage is TRBV7-9 and J usage is TRBJ2-2; D is perhaps TRBD2 (5 bases). CDR3 length: 15 amino acids. Germline-derived CDR1 and CDR2 are SEHNR and FQNEAQ (reference sequence). V lost 1 base and J lost 5, with 11 bases in between. CDR3 sequence (DNA): TGTGCCAGCAGCTTAGGACTAATGCAAACCGGGGAGCTGTTTTTT. Residues: CASSLGLMQTGELFF.

Note on this clone: The same CDR3 is also encoded by other DNA sequences in this sample. The chain links TRBV19 to TRBJ1-1, with D possibly TRBD1 on 5 matching bases. Trimming cost V 3 bases and J 5 bases, with 10 bases left between them. Germline-derived CDR1 and CDR2 are LNHDA and SQIVND (reference sequence). This CDR3 region has 13 residues. The CDR3 is CASSILGGTEAFF. CDR3 in DNA: TGTGCCAGTAGTATTCTCGGGGGAACTGAAGCTTTCTTT.

The genes are TRBV5-6 and TRBJ2-7, with D possibly being TRBD1 (6 bases). The V and J ends lost 0 bases and 12 bases respectively, with 13 bases between them. The CDR3 sequence is 12 residues long. The germline CDR1 and CDR2 sequences are SGHDT and YYEEEE. Here the CDR3 DNA reads TGTGCCAGCAGCTTGGGGGCAGGGGTGGCGTACGTC. It encodes CASSLGAGVAYV.

The chain combines TRBV28 with TRBJ2-3; 12 positions agree with TRBD1. The V segment lost 5 bases and the J segment 5 bases; nucleotides outside the gene matches: 8. The CDR3 totals 16 residues. Germline CDR1 is MDHEN and CDR2 is SYDVKM. The CDR3 here is CASSTPGQGAGDTQYF. CDR3 nucleotide sequence: TGTGCCAGCAGTACACCGGGACAGGGGGCAGGAGATACGCAGTATTTT.

The rearrangement uses TRBV3-1 (or the pseudogene TRBV3-2) and TRBJ2-1; no definite D call. The V gene lost 2 bases and the J gene lost 9 bases, with 5 bases spanning the gap. Germline values: CDR1 LGHDT, CDR2 YNNKEL (reference sequence). This CDR3 region has 11 residues. CDR3 in DNA: TGTGCCAGCAGCCAAACAGTTGAGCAGTTCTTC. Translated: CASSQTVEQFF.

The rearrangement uses TRBV5-6 and TRBJ1-1; no reliable D call. Germline CDR1 reads SGHDT; CDR2 reads YYEEEE. Trimming left V 2 bases short and J 5 bases short, with 7 bases between. This CDR3 spans 12 amino acids. This chain's CDR3 is CASSFGWTEAFF. Written as DNA, the CDR3 is TGTGCCAGCAGCTTTGGCTGGACTGAAGCTTTCTTT.

Remarks on this clone: At the DNA level, this CDR3 is encoded by other sequences in the same sample as well. The V and J genes are TRBV6-5 and TRBJ1-3, with a tentative D call TRBD1 (5 bases). Germline CDR1 is MNHEY and CDR2 is SVGAGI. This CDR3 spans 14 amino acids. V was pared by 2 bases and J by 0 bases, with 5 bases between. The CDR3 spells CASSYDSSGNTIYF. In DNA form, the CDR3 reads TGTGCCAGCAGTTACGACAGCTCTGGAAACACCATATATTTT.

Comments on this clone: Other DNA sequences of this sample code for an identical CDR3. The CDR3 bases are TGCGCCAGCAGCTTGCCAGCAGGGAACACCGGGGAGCTGTTTTTT. Encoded protein: CASSLPAGNTGELFF. The chain carries TRBV5-1 and TRBJ2-2; D is undetermined. V was trimmed by 1 base and J by 1 base, leaving 8 bases between them. The V gene's germline CDR1 is SGHRS and CDR2 YFSETQ. The CDR3 spans 15 residues.

The chain employs TRBV14 and TRBJ2-5; the match to TRBD2 covers 12 bases. The CDR3 sequence is 18 residues long. The J segment lost 5 bases and the V segment lost 1 base, leaving 11 bases of the junction unmatched. CDR1 and CDR2 from the germline V gene are SGHDN and FVKESK. The CDR3 DNA is TGTGCCAGCAGCCAAGCGAGGCTAGCGGGGGGGCGTCGGGAGACCCAGTACTTC. Translation: CASSQARLAGGRRETQYF.

The chain uses TRBV18 and TRBJ2-7; D remains unclear. The germline V and J ends were trimmed by 3 bases and 4 bases, with 19 bases remaining between them. This CDR3 spans 16 amino acids. Germline V gene data show CDR1 as KGHSH and CDR2 as LQKENI. The CDR3 is CASSPSFSSNLYEQYF. The CDR3 DNA follows: TGTGCCAGCTCACCCTCTTTCAGCTCCAACCTGTACGAGCAGTACTTC.